What follows are 2 T cell receptor beta chains derived from one specimen sequenced in a study of blood T cells in healthy people across ages. The use of a sample-barcoded 5' primer and a J-beta primer mix characterized a second PCR of about 7 to 12 cycles. TCRdb re-called the 5' RACE reads through MiXCR, storing one row per CDR3 protein. Counted here are 1.5 million to 2 million distinct CDR3 sequences, 28% occurring once; the ten biggest clones make up over 7%. Sequences were obtained from blood. The receptors come from a woman aged 25 to 39 in good health.

The chain links TRBV7-9 to TRBJ2-7, with 8 bases aligning to TRBD1. J was trimmed by 6 bases and V by 3 bases; bases with no gene match: 4. From germline, CDR1 is SEHNR and CDR2 FQNEAQ (reference sequence). There are 13 residues in the CDR3. Here the CDR3 reads CASSFRTGFEQYF. CDR3 nucleotide sequence: TGTGCCAGCAGCTTTCGGACAGGGTTCGAGCAGTACTTC.

Ten or more counts support this clonotype. The V gene is TRBV10-2, the J gene TRBJ2-7, with 9 nucleotides matching TRBD2. This CDR3 comprises 15 residues. Germline trimming cut 7 bases from V and 3 bases from J; bases unmatched to any gene: 10. CDR1 is WSHSY, CDR2 SAAADI, per germline. The DNA for the CDR3 is TGCGCCAGCACTGTAGCGGGGGTTACTATCTACGAGCAGTACTTC. This sequence encodes CASTVAGVTIYEQYF.